This T cell receptor (beta chain) originates from a study of cytomegalovirus exposure and HLA in healthy donors. Germline lookup yields CDR1 SEHNR and CDR2 FQNEAQ (reference sequence). The V gene end was trimmed by 2 bases and the J gene end by 9 bases; junction bases not matched to a gene: 5. The CDR3 is 16 residues long. This PCR relied on a set of 60 Vbeta primers and 13 Jbeta primers. Libraries were prepared by immunoSEQ multiplex PCR; TCRdb keeps only in-frame clonotypes and omits some of them. The table records roughly 120,000 clones, approximately 80% of them present only once. The sequence came from a woman under 30 in good health and CMV-seronegative. V and J are TRBV7-9 and TRBJ1-6, with 12 bases fitting TRBD1. The sequenced material came from PBMCs. In nucleotides, the CDR3 is TGTGCCAGCAGCTTAAACTCGGGACAGGGGGCTTCACCCCTCCACTTT. It codes for CASSLNSGQGASPLHF.